The next 27 T cell receptor beta chains were all read from a single sample in a study of T-cell reconstitution after alpha-beta-depleted transplantation in children. Unique molecular identifiers were incorporated when the TCRbeta library was constructed. One entry per CDR3 protein, called by TCRdb with MiXCR from the PCR reads. The sample consists of about 610,000 distinct CDR3 sequences, 10% to 13% of them appearing once. This sample comprised PBMCs from the stem cell graft donor, obtained from the stem cell graft. These receptor sequences come from a human donor who donated a stem cell graft to a child with acute myeloid leukemia.

This chain links TRBV15 with TRBJ2-1; the match to TRBD2 covers 11 bases. The CDR3 is made up of 15 amino acids. The V and J ends lost 6 bases and 2 bases, in that order; junction bases with no gene match: 3. Germline V CDR1 and CDR2: LNHNV, YYDKDF (reference sequence). The CDR3 is CATSAGLAAYNEQFF. CDR3 DNA sequence: TGTGCCACCAGTGCGGGACTAGCGGCCTACAATGAGCAGTTCTTC.

This clonotype was seen only a few times. The rearrangement links TRBV11-2 to TRBJ2-6; no clear D. The germline V gene encodes CDR1 SGHAT and CDR2 FQNNGV. The CDR3 extends over 14 amino acids. V dropped 4 bases and J dropped 4 bases, with 8 bases sitting between them. The CDR3 DNA follows: TGTGCCAGCAGCTCCATTCGGGGGGCCAACGTCCTGACTTTC. This codes for CASSSIRGANVLTF.

The V gene is TRBV27, the J gene TRBJ2-7; the D gene is possibly TRBD1 (5 bases). V lost 6 bases, J lost 3 bases, and 9 bases lay in between. Germline assignment: CDR1 MNHEY and CDR2 SMNVEV (reference sequence). The CDR3 has 12 residues. CDR3 sequence reads: CASRPRDYEQYF. CDR3 DNA sequence: TGTGCCAGCAGACCCAGGGACTACGAGCAGTACTTC.

This clonotype was detected a few times. V is TRBV18 and J is TRBJ2-5; TRBD2 matches at 8 bases. The CDR3 extends over 15 amino acids. The germline gives CDR1 KGHSH, CDR2 LQKENI. V shed 1 base, J shed 2 bases, and the junction held 3 bases outside the gene matches. CDR3 in DNA: TGTGCCAGCTCACCACGGGGACTAGGTCAAGAGACCCAGTACTTC. Its translation: CASSPRGLGQETQYF.

The sample holds many counts of this clonotype. The CDR3 here is CASMAGDTQYF. The CDR3 DNA reads TGTGCCAGCATGGCCGGGGATACGCAGTATTTT. This chain joins TRBV11-2 and TRBJ2-3; D is uncertain. The CDR3 is 11 residues long. V was trimmed by 7 bases and J by 6 bases, leaving 8 bases between them. Germline values: CDR1 SGHAT, CDR2 FQNNGV.

This clonotype was seen ten or more times. The gene calls are TRBV29-1 and TRBJ2-7; D could derive from TRBD1 or TRBD2 (6 bases each). V was shortened by 4 bases and J by 1 base, with 11 bases between the two germline ends. Germline lookup yields CDR1 SQVTM and CDR2 ANQGSEA. The CDR3 spans 13 residues. The CDR3 DNA reads as TGCAGCGTTGCGGGGGCCGATTCCTACGAGCAGTACTTC. It codes for CSVAGADSYEQYF.

Only a few counts were recorded for this clonotype. The chain is built from TRBV30 and TRBJ2-7; D is unclear. CDR1 is GTSNPN, CDR2 SVGIG, per germline (reference sequence). V was pared by 2 bases and J by 5 bases, with 7 bases between. This CDR3 has 11 residues. The CDR3 here is CAWSRADEQYF. The CDR3 bases are TGTGCCTGGAGTCGGGCCGACGAGCAGTACTTC.

This clonotype came up a few times. The CDR3 nucleotides are TGTGCCAGCAGTTTCGGGACAGGGGCACCGAGCTCTGGAAACACCATATATTTT. Amino acids: CASSFGTGAPSSGNTIYF. The V gene is TRBV12-3 or TRBV12-4, the J gene TRBJ1-3; 10 nucleotides line up with TRBD1. The CDR3 is 18 residues long. After removal of 3 bases from V and 0 bases from J, the junction contained 8 bases not matched to a gene.

The chain is built from TRBV5-8 and TRBJ1-3; D may be TRBD1 (6 bases). CDR3 length: 15 amino acids. Germline lookup yields CDR1 SGHTS and CDR2 YDEGEE. The V end was cut by 4 bases, the J end by 0 bases, with 11 bases between. CDR3 protein: CASSQDRSSGNTIYF. CDR3 nucleotide sequence: TGTGCCAGCAGCCAAGACAGGAGCTCTGGAAACACCATATATTTT.

The chain carries TRBV19 and TRBJ2-5; D call uncertain. The CDR3 is 13 residues long. Per germline, CDR1 LNHDA and CDR2 SQIVND (reference sequence). V was shortened by 4 bases and J by 2 bases, with 8 bases between the two germline ends. CDR3 sequence reads: CASSKGRQETQYF. CDR3 sequence (DNA): TGTGCCAGTAGTAAAGGTCGTCAAGAGACCCAGTACTTC.

This clonotype was picked up a small number of times. The chain links TRBV7-9 to TRBJ1-2, with D uncertain. The V end lost 6 bases, the J end lost 13 bases, and 27 bases lay between the germline ends. CDR1 SEHNR and CDR2 FQNEAQ come from the germline V gene (reference sequence). The CDR3 is made up of 15 amino acids. The CDR3 protein is CASSKEGVRGVMGTF. The DNA for the CDR3 is TGTGCCAGCAGTAAGGAGGGCGTCCGAGGTGTGATGGGCACCTTC.

This clonotype was picked up a small number of times. The rearrangement uses TRBV4-1 and TRBJ2-1, with TRBD2 matching 7 bases. The CDR3 covers 17 residues. Trimming cost V 0 bases and J 5 bases; bases outside gene matches: 10. From germline, CDR1 is MGHRA and CDR2 YSYEKL. CDR3 residues: CASSQDRGSGNHNEQFF. CDR3 coding DNA: TGCGCCAGCAGCCAAGACCGGGGCAGCGGGAACCACAATGAGCAGTTCTTC.

This clonotype appeared a few times. The genes are TRBV4-3 and TRBJ2-3; D remains ambiguous. There are 14 residues in the CDR3. Germline CDR1 LGHNA, CDR2 YSLEER. V was clipped by 0 bases and J by 4 bases, with 8 bases between them. CDR3 DNA: TGCGCCAGCAGCCAAGACGTCGGGCCAGATACGCAGTATTTT. This sequence encodes CASSQDVGPDTQYF.

This clonotype was seen more than once but under ten times. J is TRBJ1-4 and V is TRBV28, with TRBD1 matching over 7 bases. V trimming: 2 bases; J trimming: 6 bases; junction bases outside the gene matches: 6. Germline lookup yields CDR1 MDHEN and CDR2 SYDVKM. The CDR3 consists of 15 residues. The CDR3 DNA sequence: TGTGCCAGCAGTTTACTCGGGACAGAATATGAAAAACTGTTTTTT. Protein sequence: CASSLLGTEYEKLFF. The whole variable domain, remainder taken from reference TRBV28 and TRBJ1-4, is DVKVTQSSRYLVKRTGEKVFLECVQDMDHENMFWYRQDPGLGLRLIYFSYDVKMKEKGDIPEGYSVSREKKERFSLILESASTNQTSMYLCASSLLGTEYEKLFFGSGTQLSVL.

This clonotype was found a few times. J is TRBJ1-2 and V is TRBV30; 9 nucleotides line up with TRBD1. Germline values: CDR1 GTSNPN, CDR2 SVGIG (reference sequence). V shed 4 bases and J 5 bases; nucleotides not matched to a gene: 5. This CDR3 comprises 13 residues. The DNA of the CDR3 is TGTGCCTGGACGGGACAGGGCTTTTATGGCTACACCTTC. Protein product: CAWTGQGFYGYTF.

The chain uses TRBV7-2 and TRBJ2-3; the D is unclear. Trimming took 4 bases from V and 6 from J, leaving 14 bases between them. From germline, CDR1 is SGHTA and CDR2 FQGNSA. The CDR3 contains 14 residues. CDR3 DNA sequence: TGTGCCAGCAGCTACGGATTAGGATCGGATACGCAGTATTTT. Translating gives CASSYGLGSDTQYF.

The sample holds a few counts of this clonotype. The chain couples TRBV10-3 to TRBJ1-2; 9 bases map to TRBD1. The CDR3 covers 14 residues. The germline gives CDR1 ENHRY, CDR2 SYGVKD. Trimming cost V 6 bases and J 8 bases; bases outside gene matches: 10. CDR3 DNA: TGTGCCATCAGCACCTTACAGGGGGCGGAAGGCTACACCTTC. The encoded protein is CAISTLQGAEGYTF.

There are many counts of this clonotype. The chain couples TRBV19 to TRBJ2-6; D is unresolved. Trimming took off 7 bases at V and 0 bases at J, with 16 bases between the two ends. Germline V lookup: CDR1 LNHDA, CDR2 SQIVND (reference sequence). The CDR3 sequence is 17 residues long. The chain's CDR3 is CASTWASSSSGANVLTF. CDR3 bases: TGTGCCAGTACCTGGGCATCCTCGAGCTCTGGGGCCAACGTCCTGACTTTC. The complete variable domain, with remaining parts taken from reference TRBV19 and TRBJ2-6, reads DGGITQSPKYLFRKEGQNVTLSCEQNLNHDAMYWYRQDPGQGLRLIYYSQIVNDFQKGDIAEGYSVSREKKESFPLTVTSAQKNPTAFYLCASTWASSSSGANVLTFGAGSRLTVL.

The V gene is TRBV7-9, the J gene TRBJ2-1; the D gene is possibly TRBD2 (6 bases). The V gene's germline CDR1 is SEHNR and CDR2 FQNEAQ (reference sequence). This CDR3 has 14 amino acids. V was cut by 6 bases and J by 6 bases, with 15 bases left in between. CDR3 in DNA: TGTGCCAGCAGAAGTAGTCTAGCGACCAATGAGCAGTTCTTC. This translates into CASRSSLATNEQFF.

The V call is TRBV5-1, the J call TRBJ2-7; maybe TRBD2 (5 bases). There are 16 residues in the CDR3. The V end was cut by 0 bases, the J end by 5 bases, with 18 bases between. Germline V gene sequence: CDR1 SGHRS, CDR2 YFSETQ. The CDR3 sequence: CASSLVPGKGLDEQYF. Here the CDR3 DNA reads TGCGCCAGCAGCTTGGTACCGGGAAAGGGCCTGGACGAGCAGTACTTC.

The V and J genes are TRBV5-1 and TRBJ2-5; 8 bases line up with TRBD2. The V gene end was trimmed by 6 bases and the J gene end by 4 bases; junction bases not matched to a gene: 8. In germline, CDR1 is SGHRS, CDR2 YFSETQ. The CDR3 covers 14 residues. The CDR3 bases are TGCGCCAGCAACTCCGGGAGGGCAGGAGAGACCCAGTACTTC. Its translation: CASNSGRAGETQYF. Together with reference TRBV5-1 and TRBJ2-5, the CDR3 gives the full variable domain: KAGVTQTPRYLIKTRGQQVTLSCSPISGHRSVSWYQQTPGQGLQFLFEYFSETQRNKGNFPGRFSGRQFSNSRSEMNVSTLELGDSALYLCASNSGRAGETQYFGPGTRLLVL.

There are many counts of this clonotype. The genes are TRBV5-5 and TRBJ1-5; D uncertain. The CDR3 spans 14 residues. The germline gives CDR1 SGHKS, CDR2 YYEKEE (reference sequence). The V and J ends lost 5 bases and 0 bases respectively, with 9 bases between them. CDR3 amino acids: CASSQRDSNQPQHF. The CDR3, as DNA: TGTGCCAGCAGTCAGCGCGATAGCAATCAGCCCCAGCATTTT.

The chain uses TRBV11-2 and TRBJ2-2, with unresolved D. The germline gives CDR1 SGHAT, CDR2 FQNNGV. The CDR3 spans 15 residues. Trimming took off 7 bases at V and 4 bases at J, with 16 bases between the two ends. The CDR3 region has the DNA TGTGCCAGCATTCCTATAGCTTACGGCACCGGGGAGCTGTTTTTT. This encodes CASIPIAYGTGELFF.

The J gene is TRBJ1-1, the V gene TRBV11-2; TRBD1 agrees at 8 bases. The CDR3 length is 15 residues. Trimming at V came to 5 bases and at J to 5 bases, leaving 10 bases not matched to a gene. The germline CDR1 and CDR2 sequences are SGHAT and FQNNGV. This CDR3 reads CASSGVRGRGTEAFF. The CDR3 nucleotides read TGTGCCAGCAGCGGAGTCAGGGGGCGAGGAACTGAAGCTTTCTTT.

This clonotype was detected many times. The chain is built from TRBV11-2 and TRBJ2-1, with 7 bases that match TRBD1. CDR3 length: 15 residues. Germline lookup yields CDR1 SGHAT and CDR2 FQNNGV. J lost 7 bases, V lost 4 bases, and 10 bases had no gene match. The CDR3 protein is CASSSRQGPGNEQFF. The DNA for the CDR3 is TGTGCCAGCAGCTCGAGACAGGGACCAGGGAATGAGCAGTTCTTC.

The table lists this clonotype with a few counts. This sequence joins TRBV5-1 and TRBJ2-7, with D possibly being TRBD1 (6 bases). The CDR3 extends over 15 amino acids. V was pared by 1 base and J by 2 bases, with 13 bases between. Germline lookup yields CDR1 SGHRS and CDR2 YFSETQ. The CDR3 here is CASSLISGTPYEQYF. The CDR3 coding sequence is TGCGCCAGCAGCTTGATATCCGGGACACCCTACGAGCAGTACTTC.

The chain links TRBV2 to TRBJ2-3; D could derive from TRBD1 or TRBD2 (5 bases each). V gave up 5 bases and J gave up 2 bases, with 14 bases separating them. The CDR3 spans 15 residues. Germline-derived CDR1 and CDR2 are SNHLY and FYNNEI. The chain's CDR3 is CASSSGRGPTDTQYF. Here the CDR3 DNA reads TGTGCCAGCAGTTCGGGACGAGGCCCCACAGATACGCAGTATTTT.